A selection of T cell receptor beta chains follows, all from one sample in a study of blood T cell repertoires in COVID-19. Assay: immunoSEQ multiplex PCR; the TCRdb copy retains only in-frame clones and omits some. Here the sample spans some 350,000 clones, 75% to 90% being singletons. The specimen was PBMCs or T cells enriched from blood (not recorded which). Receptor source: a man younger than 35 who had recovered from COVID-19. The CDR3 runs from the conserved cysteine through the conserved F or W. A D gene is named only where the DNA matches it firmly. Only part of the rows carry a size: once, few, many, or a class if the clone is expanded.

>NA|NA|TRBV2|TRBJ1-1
TGTGCCAGCAGCGTTCAGGGCCCTGAAGCTTTCTTT
CASSVQGPEAFF
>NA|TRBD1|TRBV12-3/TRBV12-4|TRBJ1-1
TGTGCCAGCAGTTTAGGACAGGGGACTGAAGCTTTCTTT
CASSLGQGTEAFF
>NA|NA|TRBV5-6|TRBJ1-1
TGTGCCAGCAGCTTAGAGTACCCCACTGAAGCTTTCTTT
CASSLEYPTEAFF
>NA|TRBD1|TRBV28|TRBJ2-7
TGTGCCAGCAGGGGGGGACAGGCCAGCTCCTACGAGCAGTACTTC
CASRGGQASSYEQYF
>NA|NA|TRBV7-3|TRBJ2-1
TGTGCCAGCAGCTTAGACGCAGGGGAATACAATGAGCAGTTCTTC
CASSLDAGEYNEQFF
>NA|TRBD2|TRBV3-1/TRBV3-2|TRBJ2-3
TGTGCCAGCAGCCCCGCCTGGGCGGGGGGGGATACGCAGTATTTT
CASSPAWAGGDTQYF
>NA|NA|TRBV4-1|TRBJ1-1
TGCGCCAGCAGCCAAGACGTCGGGGGAGCGCGGACTGAAGCTTTCTTT
CASSQDVGGARTEAFF
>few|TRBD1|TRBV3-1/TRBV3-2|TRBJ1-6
TGTGCCAGCCGACAGGGGCCTGAAAATTCACCCCTCCACTTT
CASRQGPENSPLHF
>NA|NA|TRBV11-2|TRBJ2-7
TGTGCCAGCAGCTCTCACCCGAGCCTTAGCTCCTACGAGCAGTACTTC
CASSSHPSLSSYEQYF
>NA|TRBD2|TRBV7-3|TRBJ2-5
TGTGCCAGCAGCTTTGGGGGAGGGGAGACCCAGTACTTC
CASSFGGGETQYF
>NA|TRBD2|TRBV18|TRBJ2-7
TGTGCCAGCTCACCCCCCGGGGGGGGGAGCTCCTACGAGCAGTACTTC
CASSPPGGGSSYEQYF
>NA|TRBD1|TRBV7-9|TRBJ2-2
TGTGCCAGCAGCACCAGCCGGGACAGGATTAACACCGGGGAGCTGTTTTTT
CASSTSRDRINTGELFF
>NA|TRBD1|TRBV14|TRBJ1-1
TGTGCCAGCAGCCCCCGGACAGGGACAGCTTTCTTT
CASSPRTGTAFF
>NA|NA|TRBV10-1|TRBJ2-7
TGCGCCAGCAGTGAGTCCCAGGGTTCCCACGAGCAGTACTTC
CASSESQGSHEQYF
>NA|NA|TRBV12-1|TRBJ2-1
TGTGCCAGCAGCACCCGGGCGGGGTGGTGGTTCTTC
CASSTRAGWWFF
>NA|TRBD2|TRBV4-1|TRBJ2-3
TGCGCCAGCAGAAATAGCGGGGGGGCCTTAGATACGCAGTATTTT
CASRNSGGALDTQYF
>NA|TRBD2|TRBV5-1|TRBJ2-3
TGCGCCAGCAGCTTAGTGCGGGAGAGGACAGATACGCAGTATTTT
CASSLVRERTDTQYF
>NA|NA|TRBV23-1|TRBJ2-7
TGCGCCAGCAGAGAACAGGGTCGCGAGCAGTACTTC
CASREQGREQYF
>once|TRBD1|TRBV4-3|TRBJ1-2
TGCGCCAGCAGCCATGACAGGGCTTCGCATTATGGCTACACCTTC
CASSHDRASHYGYTF
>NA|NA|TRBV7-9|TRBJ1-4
TGTGCCAGCAGCTTAGGGGGAGAGCGTAATGAAAAACTGTTTTTT
CASSLGGERNEKLFF
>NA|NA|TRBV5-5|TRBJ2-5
TGTGCCAGCAGCTTTGGAGGGGATCTAGAGACCCAGTACTTC
CASSFGGDLETQYF
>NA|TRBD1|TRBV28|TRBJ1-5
TGTGCCAGCAGTTTACCGGGACAGGGAACGGCATCCCAGCATTTT
CASSLPGQGTASQHF
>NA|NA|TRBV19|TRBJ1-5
TGTGCCAGTAGTATGGGGCAGGGCAACAAACGAAGCAATCAGCCCCAGCATTTT
CASSMGQGNKRSNQPQHF
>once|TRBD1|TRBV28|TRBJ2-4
TGTGCCAGCAACCCCAGGAGGGACAGGGGATACCCCAAAAACATTCAGTACTTC
CASNPRRDRGYPKNIQYF
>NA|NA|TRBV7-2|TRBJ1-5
TGTGCCAGCAGCCTCCGGGATGGGGTAGGCAATCAGCCCCAGCATTTT
CASSLRDGVGNQPQHF
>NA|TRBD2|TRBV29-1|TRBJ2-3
TGCAGCGTAGCGGGAGCGCTCAGCACAGATACGCAGTATTTT
CSVAGALSTDTQYF